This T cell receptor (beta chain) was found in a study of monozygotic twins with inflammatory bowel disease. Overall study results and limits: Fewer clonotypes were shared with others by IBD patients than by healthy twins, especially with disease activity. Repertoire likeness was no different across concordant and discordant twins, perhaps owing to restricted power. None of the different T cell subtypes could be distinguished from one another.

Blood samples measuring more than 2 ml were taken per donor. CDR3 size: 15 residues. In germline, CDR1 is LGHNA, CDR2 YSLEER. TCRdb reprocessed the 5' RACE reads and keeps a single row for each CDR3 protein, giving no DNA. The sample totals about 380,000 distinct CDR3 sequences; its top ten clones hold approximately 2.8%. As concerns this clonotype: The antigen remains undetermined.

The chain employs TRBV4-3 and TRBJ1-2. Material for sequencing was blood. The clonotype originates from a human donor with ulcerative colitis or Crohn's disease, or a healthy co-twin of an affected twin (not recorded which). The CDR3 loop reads CASSQEDDTNYGYTF.